One and the same sample provided the 29 T cell receptor beta chains below, sequenced in a study of cytomegalovirus exposure and HLA in healthy donors. PCR amplification relied on 60 Vbeta primers (plus 13 Jbeta primers). Sequencing was performed with immunoSEQ multiplex PCR; in TCRdb, only in-frame clones are kept and a portion is missing. The top ten clones hold around 2.1% of a sample with approximately 120,000 clones, less than 80% of them seen once. Sequencing was done on a sample of PBMCs. The receptors here all came from a man in his fifties in good health and CMV-seronegative.

V is TRBV2 and J is TRBJ2-2; 8 bases agree with TRBD2. With V trimmed by 9 bases and J by 1 base, 4 bases remained unmatched. CDR3 size: 14 residues. Germline V gene sequence: CDR1 SNHLY, CDR2 FYNNEI. As DNA, the CDR3 is TGTGCCAGTCGGGGGGGAATGAACACCGGGGAGCTGTTTTTT. Its protein is CASRGGMNTGELFF.

The V and J genes are TRBV12-2 and TRBJ2-7; no DNA check was done on the table's D call, TRBD1. TRBV12-2 is a pseudogene segment. This CDR3 has 14 amino acids. The CDR3 nucleotides are TGTGCAAGTCGCTTAGCGGCAGGGGGCCACGAGCAGTACGTC. Encoded protein: CASRLAAGGHEQYV.

This chain joins TRBV7-8 and TRBJ1-1, with no clear D. V lost 5 bases to trimming and J lost 3 bases, with 10 bases between them. CDR1 is SGHVS and CDR2 is FQNEAQ in the germline V gene. This CDR3 is built from 13 residues. For the CDR3, the DNA is TGTGCCAGCAGCCCGGGGTACGACACTGAAGCTTTCTTT. It yields the protein CASSPGYDTEAFF.

The chain recombines TRBV19 with TRBJ2-2; possible D gene TRBD1, 5 bases. Between the trimmed V and J ends, which lost 7 bases and 7 bases, there was a span of 16 bases. Germline-derived CDR1 and CDR2 are LNHDA and SQIVND (reference sequence). This CDR3 region has 14 residues. The CDR3 region is CASTRTSSIGELFF. As DNA, the CDR3 is TGTGCCAGTACGAGGACATCTTCCATCGGGGAGCTGTTTTTT.

The rearrangement uses TRBV4-3 and TRBJ2-2; D unresolved. Germline V gene sequence: CDR1 LGHNA, CDR2 YSLEER. The CDR3 totals 15 residues. Trimming pared 0 bases from V and 1 base from J, leaving 6 bases between. CDR3 region: CASSQETVNTGELFF. In nucleotides, the CDR3 is TGCGCCAGCAGCCAAGAAACAGTGAACACCGGGGAGCTGTTTTTT.

The chain uses TRBV5-1 and TRBJ2-1; 12 bases match TRBD2. V trimming: 3 bases; J trimming: 6 bases; junction bases outside the gene matches: 1. Germline-derived CDR1 and CDR2 are SGHRS and YFSETQ. The CDR3 covers 14 residues. In DNA, the CDR3 is TGCGCCAGCAGCTCTAGCGGGGGGGTCAATGAGCAGTTCTTC. Amino acid sequence: CASSSSGGVNEQFF.

The genes are TRBV10-1 and TRBJ1-5; D is unclear. Between the trimmed V and J ends, which lost 9 bases and 2 bases, there was a span of 23 bases. CDR1 is WNHNN and CDR2 is SYGVQD in the germline V gene (reference sequence). The CDR3 loop spans 17 amino acids. The CDR3 DNA sequence: TGCGCCAGGTTACGTGAGTGGAGAGTTTTGGGCAATCAGCCCCAGCATTTT. This codes for CARLREWRVLGNQPQHF.

This clone was detected once. The chain couples TRBV7-6 to TRBJ2-6; D is perhaps TRBD1 (5 bases). Germline assignment: CDR1 SGHVS and CDR2 FNYEAQ. Trimming removed 1 base from V and 1 base from J, with 11 bases in between. The CDR3 loop spans 17 amino acids. CDR3 sequence reads: CASSLEVYRSGANVLTF. Here the CDR3 DNA reads TGTGCCAGCAGCTTAGAAGTGTACAGGTCTGGGGCCAACGTCCTGACTTTC.

The J gene is TRBJ2-2, the V gene TRBV19; weak D call: TRBD2 (7 bases). CDR1 and CDR2 from the germline V gene are LNHDA and SQIVND (reference sequence). Trimming took off 4 bases at V and 3 bases at J, with 24 bases between the two ends. The CDR3 sequence is 19 residues long. The CDR3 sequence is CASSKGGFTGPLYTGELFF. DNA for the CDR3: TGTGCCAGTAGTAAGGGGGGGTTTACAGGGCCACTATACACCGGGGAGCTGTTTTTT. Filled out from reference TRBV19 and TRBJ2-2, the complete variable domain reads DGGITQSPKYLFRKEGQNVTLSCEQNLNHDAMYWYRQDPGQGLRLIYYSQIVNDFQKGDIAEGYSVSREKKESFPLTVTSAQKNPTAFYLCASSKGGFTGPLYTGELFFGEGSRLTVL.

The V call is TRBV5-1, the J call TRBJ1-2, with 9 positions matching TRBD1. The germline V gene has CDR1 SGHRS and CDR2 YFSETQ. This CDR3 is built from 15 residues. V was pared by 4 bases and J by 2 bases, with 6 bases of the junction left unmatched. As DNA, the CDR3 is TGCGCCAGCAGCCCGGAAGGACAGGGGAACTATGGCTACACCTTC. It specifies CASSPEGQGNYGYTF.

This clone was picked up a small number of times. This chain joins TRBV6-1 and TRBJ2-7; possibly TRBD2 for D (5 bases). CDR3 length equals 13 residues. Germline V gene data show CDR1 as MNHNS and CDR2 as SASEGT. Trimming removed 1 base at V and 2 bases at J, with 6 bases between. The CDR3 DNA is TGTGCCAGCAGTGAAGGCGGGCCCTACGAGCAGTACTTC. Protein sequence: CASSEGGPYEQYF.

The chain joins TRBV2 to TRBJ2-7; unclear D gene. The germline V gene has CDR1 SNHLY and CDR2 FYNNEI. CDR3 length: 12 residues. V gave up 7 bases and J gave up 2 bases, with 9 bases separating them. The CDR3 coding sequence is TGTGCCAGCAAAACAGAAACCTACGAGCAGTACTTC. This codes for CASKTETYEQYF.

The DNA of the CDR3 is TGTGCCAGTAGTGGAAGGGGGCAGGGTAGTCAGCCCCAGCATTTT. This gives the protein CASSGRGQGSQPQHF. The chain employs TRBV19 and TRBJ1-5; 7 positions agree with TRBD1. Trimming took 5 bases from V and 6 from J; bases not matched to a gene: 10. The CDR3 extends over 15 amino acids. Germline assignment: CDR1 LNHDA and CDR2 SQIVND (reference sequence).

This clone has a handful of counts. V gene TRBV4-1 combines with J gene TRBJ2-3; 10 bases are a match to TRBD2. The germline gives CDR1 MGHRA, CDR2 YSYEKL. The V and J ends lost 5 bases and 6 bases, in that order; junction bases with no gene match: 11. The CDR3 spans 16 residues. For the CDR3, the DNA is TGCGCCAGCAGCATAGGAGGGCTAGCGGGGGTGGATACGCAGTATTTT. Protein product: CASSIGGLAGVDTQYF.

The chain recombines TRBV19 with TRBJ2-1; TRBD2 is a possible D gene (5 bases). Germline V gene sequence: CDR1 LNHDA, CDR2 SQIVND (reference sequence). The CDR3 totals 13 residues. V was clipped by 4 bases and J by 6 bases, with 10 bases between them. CDR3 protein: CASSTSTSNEQFF. DNA of the CDR3: TGTGCCAGTAGTACTAGCACGAGCAATGAGCAGTTCTTC.

This clone was seen a handful of times. The CDR3 loop is CASSLMASGGADRGETQYF. Written as DNA, the CDR3 is TGTGCCAGCAGCTTAATGGCTAGCGGGGGGGCGGACCGAGGGGAGACCCAGTACTTC. The V gene is TRBV7-8, the J gene TRBJ2-5; 12 nucleotides match TRBD2. After removal of 2 bases from V and 5 bases from J, the junction contained 15 bases not matched to a gene. Germline V gene sequence: CDR1 SGHVS, CDR2 FQNEAQ. The CDR3 totals 19 residues.

The chain combines TRBV29-1 with TRBJ2-7; D may be TRBD1 (6 bases). The germline V gene encodes CDR1 SQVTM and CDR2 ANQGSEA. The V end was cut by 4 bases, the J end by 2 bases, with 15 bases between. The CDR3 covers 14 residues. CDR3 sequence: CSVGGRDTTYEQYV. CDR3 in DNA: TGCAGCGTTGGGGGCCGGGACACCACCTACGAGCAGTACGTC.

This clone has only a few counts. V is TRBV5-1 and J is TRBJ2-1; 9 nucleotides agree with TRBD1. CDR1 and CDR2 from the germline V gene are SGHRS and YFSETQ. This CDR3 has 14 residues. V lost 4 bases, J lost 7 bases, and 6 bases stayed unmatched. The CDR3 loop is CASSEGQGMNEQFF. CDR3 in DNA: TGCGCCAGCAGCGAGGGACAGGGTATGAATGAGCAGTTCTTC.

The gene calls are TRBV5-4 and TRBJ2-1; the match to TRBD2 covers 11 bases. The V gene end was trimmed by 5 bases and the J gene end by 4 bases; junction bases not matched to a gene: 8. Germline V gene data show CDR1 as SGHNT and CDR2 as YYREEE (reference sequence). The CDR3 length is 16 residues. DNA for the CDR3: TGTGCCAGCAGAGACAGACTAGCGGGGAGTTACAATGAGCAGTTCTTC. It specifies CASRDRLAGSYNEQFF.

This clone was found a few times. The V gene is TRBV6-5, the J gene TRBJ2-7; tentative D call: TRBD2 (6 bases). Per the germline V gene, CDR1 is MNHEY and CDR2 is SVGAGI. This CDR3 comprises 13 residues. V lost 5 bases to trimming and J lost 3 bases, with 11 bases between them. The CDR3 DNA is TGTGCCAGCAGTGCGGCGGGGAACTACGAGCAGTACGTC. Protein sequence: CASSAAGNYEQYV.

The chain recombines TRBV5-1 with TRBJ2-3, with 11 positions matching TRBD2. Germline assignment: CDR1 SGHRS and CDR2 YFSETQ. The CDR3 is 16 amino acids. Trimming removed 5 bases from V and 2 bases from J; junction bases left unmatched: 7. Here the CDR3 reads CASRRLAGPNTDTQYF. The CDR3 region has the DNA TGCGCCAGCAGGAGACTAGCGGGGCCAAACACAGATACGCAGTATTTT.

The rearrangement uses TRBV29-1 and TRBJ1-5, with 8 bases identical to TRBD1. CDR1 and CDR2 (germline): SQVTM, ANQGSEA. V gave up 5 bases and J gave up 4 bases; unmatched junction bases: 7. The CDR3 runs to 14 residues. The CDR3 sequence is CSVLTGGGNQPQHF. The CDR3 DNA is TGCAGCGTTTTAACAGGGGGGGGGAATCAGCCCCAGCATTTT. The full variable domain, its missing parts supplied by reference TRBV29-1 and TRBJ1-5, is SAVISQKPSRDICQRGTSLTIQCQVDSQVTMMFWYRQQPGQSLTLIATANQGSEATYESGFVIDKFPISRPNLTFSTLTVSNMSPEDSSIYLCSVLTGGGNQPQHFGDGTRLSIL.

The genes are TRBV9 and TRBJ2-5; 7 bases match TRBD2. The CDR3 length is 14 residues. J gave up 5 bases and V 0 bases, and 4 bases lay outside the gene matches. Per the germline V gene, CDR1 is SGDLS and CDR2 is YYNGEE. The CDR3 DNA follows: TGTGCCAGCAGCGTAGCTGCGGGGGTCGAGACCCAGTACTTC. Translating it yields CASSVAAGVETQYF.

DNA of the CDR3: TGTGCCAGCAGTGGACAGGGGGACTATGGCTACACCTTC. It translates to CASSGQGDYGYTF. The chain carries TRBV6-1 and TRBJ1-2, with 9 bases matching TRBD1. CDR3 length equals 13 residues. CDR1 is MNHNS and CDR2 is SASEGT in the germline V gene. Unmatched junction bases numbered 0, after V lost 4 bases and J lost 3 bases.

The chain carries TRBV19 and TRBJ2-2; 9 bases map to TRBD1. There are 13 residues in the CDR3. In germline, CDR1 is LNHDA, CDR2 SQIVND (reference sequence). Trimming removed 8 bases from V and 7 bases from J; junction bases left unmatched: 5. The CDR3 coding sequence is TGTGCCAGTGGGGACAGGGCGAGCGGGGAGCTGTTTTTT. This codes for CASGDRASGELFF.

This clone was detected only once. V gene TRBV28 combines with J gene TRBJ2-3; 9 bases match TRBD2. J was trimmed by 0 bases and V by 5 bases; bases with no gene match: 0. CDR1 and CDR2 from the germline V gene are MDHEN and SYDVKM. CDR3 size: 14 residues. CDR3 amino acids: CASSSGGSTDTQYF. CDR3 DNA sequence: TGTGCCAGCAGTAGCGGGGGGAGCACAGATACGCAGTATTTT.

This clone was found once. The J gene is TRBJ1-1, the V gene TRBV7-6; no firm D call. The V end lost 5 bases, the J end lost 1 base, and 8 bases lay between the germline ends. Germline CDR1 reads SGHVS; CDR2 reads FNYEAQ. This CDR3 contains 13 residues. The CDR3 coding sequence is TGTGCCAGCAGCCTCAGTCAGAACACTGAAGCTTTCTTT. Translation: CASSLSQNTEAFF.

The gene calls are TRBV5-1 and TRBJ1-2, with D maybe TRBD1 (6 bases). This CDR3 is built from 18 residues. Trimming removed 0 bases at V and 4 bases at J, with 22 bases between. Germline V gene lookup returns CDR1 SGHRS and CDR2 YFSETQ. The CDR3 nucleotides are TGCGCCAGCAGCTTGGACAGGGTCGGCGGATTAAGAAGCTATGGCTACACCTTC. Protein product: CASSLDRVGGLRSYGYTF.

In this sample, this clone turned up once. The chain is built from TRBV29-1 and TRBJ1-1; tentatively, D is TRBD1 (5 bases). Germline V CDR1 and CDR2: SQVTM, ANQGSEA. Trimming cost V 5 bases and J 3 bases, with 13 bases left between them. The CDR3 is 13 amino acids. The CDR3 DNA reads as TGCAGCGTTCTAATGTGGGGGGACACTGAAGCTTTCTTT. Amino acids: CSVLMWGDTEAFF.